This TCR beta chain was retrieved from a study of blood T cell repertoires in COVID-19. Background on the study: The cDNA or gDNA used as material had been derived from T cells, B-cell-depleted T cells, or PBMCs.

V lost 7 bases and J lost 6, with 12 bases in between. The CDR3 runs 12 residues. Germline CDR1 is ENHRY and CDR2 is SYGVKD. Donors were grouped by their self-reported clinical history. Cohort 3 recovered donors had two negative PCRs, clearance, or symptom resolution. As processed by the authors: Estimated nucleated cell counts came from reference gene primer amplification. The protocol was immunoSEQ multiplex PCR, while the TCRdb copy is restricted to in-frame clones and leaves out a portion. Clonal size and the V and J genes are those of that table, whereas D and trimming came from the DNA. Among some 340,000 clones listed, about 90% were seen once.

Material for sequencing was PBMCs or T cells enriched from blood (not recorded which). The clonotype originates from a woman aged 30 to 39 who had recovered from COVID-19. J is TRBJ1-1 and V is TRBV10-3; D may be TRBD1 (5 bases). The CDR3 DNA reads TGTGCCATCAATACAGGCCGTTCTGAAGCTTTCTTT. This sequence encodes CAINTGRSEAFF.